This TCR beta chain was identified in a study of OX40 agonist ivuxolimab in advanced cancers. The CDR3 consists of 15 residues. The ends were cut back, 3 bases at V and 12 bases at J, with 24 bases in the middle. The V gene's germline CDR1 is KGHSH and CDR2 LQKENI. The study, taken as a whole, reports: On average, CD8+ T cells showed a greater number of expanded clones than CD4+.

Repertoires were generated with immunoSEQ multiplex PCR, while TCRdb's copy carries only in-frame clones and drops some. This sample has 70,000 to 100,000 clones, with around 89% found just once. To note about this clone: The target antigen is unknown.

The J gene is TRBJ2-7, the V gene TRBV18, with D perhaps given as TRBD1 or TRBD2 (5 bases each). Sequenced material: CD4+ or CD8+ T cells sorted from blood, taken in a trial of the OX40 agonist ivuxolimab. This receptor was taken from an adult with an advanced solid tumor such as melanoma, head and neck, liver or kidney cancer. The CDR3: CASSPNAGATTGGYF. The CDR3 DNA sequence: TGTGCCAGCTCACCTAATGCCGGGGCGACAACAGGCGGGTACTTC.